A selection of T cell receptor beta chains follows, all from one sample in a study of blood T cell repertoires in COVID-19. Data came from immunoSEQ multiplex PCR; TCRdb stores just in-frame clones and leaves some out. Seen here are fewer than 600,000 clones, around 89% observed once, and the top ten hold around 1.9%. Material for sequencing was PBMCs or T cells enriched from blood (not recorded which). These receptors all come from a woman aged 40 to 50 who had recovered from COVID-19. Each CDR3 is given with its conserved first and last residue. The D gene is left open where the match is weak. Not all rows give a size; the values are once, few, many and, for expanded clones, a class.

J gene | D gene | clone size | V gene | CDR3 protein | CDR3 DNA
TRBJ1-1 | TRBD1 | . | TRBV4-1 | CASRLQGVSNTEAFF | TGCGCCAGCAGACTACAGGGGGTTTCGAACACTGAAGCTTTCTTT
TRBJ2-7 | TRBD1 | . | TRBV5-6 | CASSSTGAPLGQYF | TGTGCCAGCAGCTCGACAGGGGCCCCCTTAGGGCAGTACTTC
TRBJ1-2 | TRBD1 | . | TRBV29-1 | CSVLLGQGAGYTF | TGCAGCGTTTTACTGGGACAGGGGGCGGGCTACACCTTC
TRBJ2-7 | TRBD2 | . | TRBV7-2 | CASSEFSGKSYEQYF | TGTGCCAGCAGCGAATTTAGCGGGAAGTCCTACGAGCAGTACTTC
TRBJ2-7 | . | . | TRBV10-3 | CAMAAFLYEQYF | TGTGCCATGGCCGCTTTTCTCTACGAGCAGTACTTC
TRBJ2-1 | TRBD2 | . | TRBV5-1 | CASSPPGLAPSYEQFF | TGCGCCAGCAGCCCCCCCGGACTAGCGCCATCCTATGAGCAGTTCTTC
TRBJ1-1 | TRBD1 | . | TRBV6-5 | CASGTGNTEAFF | TGTGCCAGCGGGACAGGGAATACTGAAGCTTTCTTT
TRBJ1-2 | . | . | TRBV29-1 | CSVARDYGYTF | TGCAGCGTTGCCAGGGACTATGGCTACACCTTC
TRBJ1-6 | . | . | TRBV19 | CASIGGSVKSSPLHF | TGTGCCAGTATTGGGGGGTCTGTGAAGAGTTCACCCCTCCACTTT
TRBJ2-1 | . | . | TRBV7-9 | CASSLYAGMEQFF | TGTGCCAGCAGCTTATATGCCGGGATGGAGCAGTTCTTC
TRBJ2-5 | TRBD2 | . | TRBV4-3 | CASSQDAQSASGPRETQYF | TGCGCCAGCAGCCAAGATGCCCAGTCGGCTAGCGGGCCTAGGGAGACCCAGTACTTC
TRBJ1-2 | TRBD1 | . | TRBV24-1 | CATSDSGTGNYGYTF | TGTGCCACCAGTGATTCCGGGACAGGGAACTATGGCTACACCTTC
TRBJ1-1 | . | . | TRBV11-3 | CASSLDGQLNTEAFF | TGTGCCAGCAGCTTAGATGGCCAGTTGAACACTGAAGCTTTCTTT
TRBJ2-3 | TRBD2 | . | TRBV10-1 | CASSLGLAGGADTQYF | TGCGCCAGCAGTCTCGGACTAGCGGGAGGGGCAGATACGCAGTATTTT
TRBJ1-1 | TRBD1 | few | TRBV5-6 | CASSLRDSEAFF | TGTGCCAGCAGCTTGCGGGACAGCGAAGCTTTCTTT
TRBJ1-3 | . | . | TRBV13 | CASSLNGDSGNTIYF | TGTGCCAGCAGCTTAAACGGAGACTCTGGAAACACCATATATTTT
TRBJ2-5 | TRBD1 | once | TRBV7-9 | CASSLGGQGTETQYF | TGTGCCAGCAGCTTAGGGGGACAGGGAACGGAGACCCAGTACTTC
TRBJ2-2 | TRBD1 | once | TRBV15 | CATSRMDRVNTGELFF | TGTGCCACCAGCCGAATGGACAGGGTGAACACCGGGGAGCTGTTTTTT
TRBJ1-2 | TRBD1 | . | TRBV5-1 | CASSSTGKGYTF | TGCGCCAGCAGCTCGACAGGGAAGGGCTACACCTTC
TRBJ2-1 | . | . | TRBV6-2/TRBV6-3 | CASSGRDSRVGQFF | TGTGCCAGCAGTGGCCGGGACTCTCGAGTCGGGCAGTTCTTC
TRBJ2-7 | TRBD2 | . | TRBV7-2 | CASSFLGASGRYEQYF | TGTGCCAGCAGCTTCCTAGGGGCTAGCGGGAGATACGAGCAGTACTTC
TRBJ2-3 | TRBD2 | . | TRBV29-1 | CSLMTSGRSGTQYF | TGCAGCCTGATGACTAGCGGGAGATCGGGAACGCAGTATTTT
TRBJ1-1 | . | once | TRBV9 | CASSLGGGTEAFF | TGTGCCAGCAGCTTAGGAGGGGGCACTGAAGCTTTCTTT
TRBJ2-7 | . | . | TRBV15 | CATSSRGPYEQYF | TGTGCCACCAGCAGTAGGGGCCCCTACGAGCAGTACTTC
TRBJ1-2 | . | . | TRBV2 | CASMRGGFYGYTF | TGTGCCAGCATGAGGGGGGGGTTTTATGGCTACACCTTC
TRBJ2-7 | . | . | TRBV5-1 | CASRKRQGEGDSYEQYF | TGCGCCAGCAGGAAAAGGCAAGGAGAGGGGGACTCCTACGAGCAGTACTTC
TRBJ1-4 | . | . | TRBV9 | CASSAGGRVVEKLFF | TGTGCCAGCAGCGCCGGTGGCAGGGTTGTGGAAAAACTGTTTTTT
TRBJ1-6 | . | few | TRBV4-1 | CASSQGASRYNSPLHF | TGCGCCAGCAGCCAAGGGGCATCAAGATATAATTCACCCCTCCACTTT
TRBJ1-5 | TRBD1 | . | TRBV27 | CASSLGVGTGHQPQHF | TGTGCCAGCAGCCTTGGGGTCGGGACAGGGCATCAGCCCCAGCATTTT
TRBJ2-2 | TRBD2 | . | TRBV5-6 | CASSLAGGAGELFF | TGTGCCAGCAGCTTAGCGGGAGGCGCCGGGGAGCTGTTTTTT
TRBJ2-7 | TRBD1 | . | TRBV4-3 | CASSQLQGAPYEQYF | TGCGCCAGCAGCCAACTACAGGGGGCACCCTACGAGCAGTACTTC
TRBJ1-6 | . | . | TRBV9 | CASSASGQSPLHF | TGTGCCAGCAGCGCCTCAGGGCAGTCACCCCTCCACTTT
TRBJ1-4 | . | once | TRBV28 | CASGIRGATNEKLFF | TGTGCCAGCGGAATCAGGGGTGCAACTAATGAAAAACTGTTTTTT
TRBJ2-7 | TRBD2 | . | TRBV15 | CATSRVGLAGYSYEQYF | TGTGCCACCAGCAGAGTTGGACTAGCGGGTTACTCCTACGAGCAGTACTTC
TRBJ2-1 | TRBD2 | . | TRBV9 | CASSVVASGTYNEQFF | TGTGCCAGCAGCGTAGTGGCTAGCGGGACCTACAATGAGCAGTTCTTC
TRBJ2-3 | TRBD2 | . | TRBV7-9 | CASSRTGTSGSDTQYF | TGTGCCAGCAGCCGAACCGGGACTAGCGGCTCAGATACGCAGTATTTT
TRBJ1-1 | . | . | TRBV29-1 | CSVVPRQANTEAFF | TGCAGCGTTGTCCCTCGGCAGGCGAACACTGAAGCTTTCTTT
TRBJ1-5 | . | . | TRBV6-6 | CASTDSYSNQPQHF | TGTGCCAGCACCGACAGCTATAGCAATCAGCCCCAGCATTTT
TRBJ2-1 | . | . | TRBV21-1 | CASSKIGTGATSGRDHNEQFF | TGTGCCAGCAGCAAAATCGGGACAGGGGCGACTAGCGGGAGGGACCACAATGAGCAGTTCTTC
TRBJ2-5 | . | . | TRBV5-8 | CASSLLLYQETQYF | TGTGCCAGCAGCTTGTTGCTATACCAAGAGACCCAGTACTTC
TRBJ2-3 | TRBD1 | . | TRBV24-1 | CATSDTRGKADTQYF | TGTGCCACCAGTGATACCAGGGGGAAGGCAGATACGCAGTATTTT
TRBJ2-2 | . | . | TRBV4-1 | CASSHRQAGELFF | TGCGCCAGCAGCCATAGGCAGGCCGGGGAGCTGTTTTTT
TRBJ2-7 | TRBD1 | . | TRBV2 | CASRETGGSYEQYF | TGTGCCAGCAGGGAGACAGGGGGCAGCTACGAGCAGTACTTC
TRBJ2-4 | TRBD2 | once | TRBV11-1 | CASSLTSGTSKNIQYF | TGTGCCAGCAGTTTGACTAGCGGGACTTCCAAAAACATTCAGTACTTC
TRBJ1-2 | . | few | TRBV4-2 | CASSQEGADYGYTF | TGTGCCAGCAGCCAAGAGGGCGCCGACTATGGCTACACCTTC
TRBJ2-7 | TRBD1 | . | TRBV6-2/TRBV6-3 | CASSSPRGQGPIEQYF | TGTGCCAGCAGTTCCCCGAGGGGGCAGGGCCCAATCGAGCAGTACTTC
TRBJ2-5 | TRBD2 | . | TRBV11-2 | CASSLGGGFTVETQYF | TGTGCCAGCAGCTTGGGGGGGGGTTTTACGGTAGAGACCCAGTACTTC
TRBJ2-1 | TRBD1 | . | TRBV19 | CASSTRDRMYDEQFF | TGTGCCAGTAGTACGCGGGACAGGATGTACGATGAGCAGTTCTTC
TRBJ1-2 | . | . | TRBV27 | CASREGLWDYGYTF | TGTGCCAGCAGAGAGGGACTTTGGGACTATGGCTACACCTTC
TRBJ1-6 | . | . | TRBV18 | CASSSAYNSPLHF | TGTGCCAGCTCGAGCGCTTATAATTCACCCCTCCACTTT
TRBJ1-2 | TRBD1 | once | TRBV7-2 | CASSFYRGRGYTF | TGTGCCAGCAGCTTCTACAGGGGACGTGGCTACACCTTC
TRBJ1-3 | . | once | TRBV4-3 | CASSQDRATGRLSGNTIYF | TGCGCCAGCAGCCAAGATCGAGCGACAGGCCGCCTCTCTGGAAACACCATATATTTT
TRBJ2-3 | . | once | TRBV4-1 | CASSQGTLRNRTDTQYF | TGCGCCAGCAGCCAAGGGACACTTAGAAACCGCACAGATACGCAGTATTTT
TRBJ1-1 | TRBD1 | . | TRBV12-3/TRBV12-4 | CASSGQGWAFF | TGTGCCAGCAGTGGACAGGGGTGGGCTTTCTTT
TRBJ2-2 | . | few | TRBV5-6 | CASSLPGTGELFF | TGTGCCAGCAGCTTGCCCGGCACCGGGGAGCTGTTTTTT
TRBJ2-7 | TRBD1 | . | TRBV6-5 | CASSYWTGEHEQYF | TGTGCCAGCAGTTACTGGACAGGGGAGCACGAGCAGTACTTC
TRBJ2-5 | . | . | TRBV7-8 | CASSQRRAPLQETQYF | TGTGCCAGCAGCCAGAGGAGGGCACCTCTACAAGAGACCCAGTACTTC
TRBJ2-7 | . | . | TRBV4-3 | CASSQDRASSYEQYF | TGCGCCAGCAGCCAAGACAGGGCTAGCTCCTACGAGCAGTACTTC